Sequencing of this TCR beta chain was carried out in a study of T-cell reconstitution after alpha-beta-depleted transplantation in children. The germline V gene encodes CDR1 SGHVS and CDR2 FQNEAQ. The CDR3 totals 15 residues. Deletions cut 1 base from V and 0 bases from J, with 9 bases between. Regarding the study as a whole: The origin of alpha-beta T cells about two months after transplant was reportedly several hundred expanded graft clones. Newly produced T cells mostly accounted for T-cell counts and diversity one year post-transplant. The high TCRbeta diversity at day 60 in some patients came from surviving recipient T cells and thymic progenitors.

Preparation of the TCRbeta library involved a method that used unique molecular identifiers. TCRdb reprocessed the PCR reads via MiXCR and lists one record per CDR3 protein. This table has around 270,000 distinct CDR3 sequences, over 9% appearing once. This clonotype was detected many times. Antigen: not known. The source was PBMCs, collected before TCRalphabeta/CD19-depleted stem cell transplant. The chain uses TRBV7-8 and TRBJ1-1, with no clear D. This TCR was sampled from a boy under three years old with acute myeloid leukemia, due to receive a stem cell transplant. CDR3 region: CASSLEPGLNTEAFF. The CDR3 DNA reads as TGTGCCAGCAGCTTAGAGCCAGGACTGAACACTGAAGCTTTCTTT.